Listed below are T cell receptor beta chains from one sample, sequenced in a study of blood T cell repertoires in COVID-19. The repertoire was sequenced with immunoSEQ multiplex PCR; TCRdb's copy has only in-frame clones and lacks some. The data hold 200,000 to 250,000 clones, with about 81% observed a single time. The sequencing sample was made of PBMCs or T cells enriched from blood (not recorded which). The receptors shown here come from a man aged 35 to 55 who had recovered from COVID-19. Each CDR3 is given with its conserved first and last residue. A D gene is named only where the DNA matches it firmly. Size is omitted from some rows. Given values are once, few, many or a class for expanded clones.

j_call clone_size d_call cdr3_length v_call cdr3_nt cdr3_aa
TRBJ2-1 NA TRBD2 15 TRBV11-1 TGTGCCAGCAGCCCTTCTAGCGGGAGCGTCAATGAGCAGTTCTTC CASSPSSGSVNEQFF
TRBJ1-1 NA TRBD1 16 TRBV7-2 TGTGCCAGCAGCGTCTTCCCGGGACAGGGTTTCTCTGAAGCTTTCTTT CASSVFPGQGFSEAFF
TRBJ2-3 NA TRBD2 16 TRBV7-9 TGTGCCAGCAGCGTCGGGACTAGCGGATTTACAGATACGCAGTATTTT CASSVGTSGFTDTQYF
TRBJ1-2 NA NA 14 TRBV30 TGTGCCTGGAGCGACCACAGGGTAGGGGATGGCTACACCTTC CAWSDHRVGDGYTF
TRBJ1-1 few TRBD1 17 TRBV7-8 TGTGCCAGCAGCTCCGGACAGGGGGCGCAGGCTGGCGCCGAAGCTTTCTTT CASSSGQGAQAGAEAFF
TRBJ2-3 NA TRBD2 19 TRBV7-6 TGTGCCAGCAGCTCCGGACCAGCGGGAGCCAGAACTAGCACAGATACGCAGTATTTT CASSSGPAGARTSTDTQYF
TRBJ2-7 NA TRBD1 14 TRBV5-1 TGCGCCAGCTCTAAACCGGGACAGAGCTACGAGCAGTACTTC CASSKPGQSYEQYF
TRBJ1-1 NA TRBD1 13 TRBV11-2 TGTGCCAGCAGCTTTGCCAGGGGGACTGAAGCTTTCTTT CASSFARGTEAFF
TRBJ1-2 NA NA 13 TRBV5-1 TGCGCCAGCAGCTTTGGGGGGGACTCTGGCTACACCTTC CASSFGGDSGYTF
TRBJ2-1 NA TRBD2 13 TRBV7-9 TGTGCCAGCAGTTTTAGCGGGACGTATGAGCAGTTCTTC CASSFSGTYEQFF
TRBJ2-3 NA NA 13 TRBV12-3/TRBV12-4 TGTGCCAGCAGCATTGGGGGGGCGGATACGCAGTATTTT CASSIGGADTQYF
TRBJ2-3 NA TRBD2 17 TRBV20-1 TGCAGTGCTAGTGGTTCCGGGACTAGTCTTTTCACAGATACGCAGTATTTT CSASGSGTSLFTDTQYF
TRBJ2-1 few NA 14 TRBV29-1 TGCAGCGTATCGACAGGGAGGTCCTACAATGAGCAGTTCTTC CSVSTGRSYNEQFF
TRBJ2-3 once TRBD1 16 TRBV5-1 TGCGCCAGCAGAAGCGCCGGGACAGGGGGCCCAGATACGCAGTATTTT CASRSAGTGGPDTQYF
TRBJ1-5 NA NA 15 TRBV19 TGTGCCAGTAGAGACAGAGCCCTTGCCAATCAGCCCCAGCATTTT CASRDRALANQPQHF
TRBJ2-1 NA NA 16 TRBV9 TGTGCCAGCAGCTTTCCCAGACTAAGTACGAGGAATGAGCAGTTCTTC CASSFPRLSTRNEQFF
TRBJ2-5 NA NA 14 TRBV9 TGTGCCAGCAGCCCCTCGGACAACCAAGAGACCCAGTACTTC CASSPSDNQETQYF
TRBJ2-2 many NA 16 TRBV11-2 TGTGCCAGCAGCTTAGATTACGGTTCTCTTGTCGGGGAGCTGTTTTTT CASSLDYGSLVGELFF
TRBJ2-5 NA TRBD2 16 TRBV5-8 TGTGCCAGCAGCCTGGGCCTAGCGGGGGTACAAGAGACCCAGTACTTC CASSLGLAGVQETQYF
TRBJ2-7 NA NA 13 TRBV13 TGTGCCAGCAGCTTCGCACGGGGCTACGAGCAGTACTTC CASSFARGYEQYF
TRBJ1-1 NA TRBD1 15 TRBV18 TGTGCCAGCTCAATCTCCGGGACAGCGAACACTGAAGCTTTCTTT CASSISGTANTEAFF
TRBJ2-2 NA NA 15 TRBV9 TGTGCCAGCAGCGTAGTATCAGGTTGGGCCGGGGAGCTGTTTTTT CASSVVSGWAGELFF
TRBJ2-1 NA NA 17 TRBV7-3 TGTGCCAGCAGCCGACGGGGAGGAAGTGAGGGCTACAATGAGCAGTTCTTC CASSRRGGSEGYNEQFF
TRBJ1-6 NA NA 18 TRBV5-1 TGCGCCAGCAGCCTGGGAGTTGGAGGGTTGAACTTTCCTTCACCCCTCCACTTT CASSLGVGGLNFPSPLHF
TRBJ1-5 NA NA 14 TRBV19 TGTGCCAGTAGTTTACGGGGTGACAATCAGCCCCAGCATTTT CASSLRGDNQPQHF
TRBJ1-4 once TRBD1 14 TRBV5-1 TGCGCCAGCACCGAGGGACAGAAAAATGAAAAACTGTTTTTT CASTEGQKNEKLFF
TRBJ1-1 NA NA 16 TRBV6-5 TGTGCCAGCAGTTACTCCCGGACAGTTTTGAACACTGAAGCTTTCTTT CASSYSRTVLNTEAFF
TRBJ1-1 NA TRBD1 12 TRBV18 TGTGCCAGCTCCCCAGACAGGGCTGAAGCTTTCTTT CASSPDRAEAFF
TRBJ2-3 once NA 16 TRBV7-8 TGTGCCAGCAGCTCCCGGGGTGGAAAACTAGACCGGGATCAGTATTTT CASSSRGGKLDRDQYF
TRBJ2-2 NA TRBD1 16 TRBV10-3 TGTGCCATCAGTGAGCCCCGGACAGGGAGCACCGGGGAGCTGTTTTTT CAISEPRTGSTGELFF
TRBJ1-2 few TRBD1 14 TRBV5-1 TGCGCCAGCAGCTCCGAGACAGGGAGCTATGGCTACACCTTC CASSSETGSYGYTF
TRBJ2-7 NA TRBD1 13 TRBV2 TGTGCCACGGCGACAGGGGGATCCTACGAGCAGTACTTC CATATGGSYEQYF
TRBJ1-1 NA TRBD1 15 TRBV4-1 TGCGCCAGCAGCCACCCCGGACAGGGTTACACTGAAGCTTTCTTT CASSHPGQGYTEAFF
TRBJ1-3 NA NA 17 TRBV21-1 TGTGCCAGAAAACCGACAGGGAGTGAGAGTGGCGGAAACACCATATATTTT CARKPTGSESGGNTIYF
TRBJ1-2 NA TRBD1 15 TRBV6-5 TGTGCCAGCAGTTACTCCCCCTGGGACAGCTATGGCTACACCTTC CASSYSPWDSYGYTF
TRBJ2-5 NA TRBD2 15 TRBV6-2/TRBV6-3 TGTGCCAGCAGTTATAATGCGGGGGACCAAGAGACCCAGTACTTC CASSYNAGDQETQYF
TRBJ2-1 NA NA 14 TRBV7-3 TGTGCCAGCAGGCTATACCCCGGAGGGGATGAGCAGTTCTTC CASRLYPGGDEQFF
TRBJ2-1 NA TRBD1 14 TRBV13 TGTGCCAGCAGCCCCTCAACAGGGGTCAATGAGCAGTTCTTC CASSPSTGVNEQFF
TRBJ1-5 few NA 14 TRBV7-9 TGTGCCAGCAGCCCCCGATTTGAGGGTCAGCCCCAGCATTTT CASSPRFEGQPQHF
TRBJ2-1 NA NA 13 TRBV3-1/TRBV3-2 TGTGCCAGCGGACTATGGGGGAACAATGAGCAGTTCTTC CASGLWGNNEQFF
TRBJ1-2 NA NA 15 TRBV5-1 TGCGCCAGCAGCTTGTCCCCAGGGGACGACTATGGCTACACCTTC CASSLSPGDDYGYTF